This is a list of T cell receptor beta chains from one sample in a study of cytomegalovirus exposure and HLA in healthy donors. The assay was immunoSEQ multiplex PCR, and TCRdb's table has in-frame clones only and misses some. The sample comprises 150,000 to 200,000 clones, almost 80% of which are singletons, and approximately 1.3% rests with the top ten. The specimen was PBMCs. These receptors were obtained from a man aged 25 to 45 in good health and CMV-seronegative. Each CDR3 is given with its conserved first and last residue. The D gene is left open where the match is weak. Clone size is given for some rows only: seen once, a few or many times, or a class if the clone is expanded.

>TRBJ2-1|TRBD2|TRBV7-2|-
CASSPRPGLAGHNEQFF
TGTGCCAGCAGCCCCCGACCGGGGCTAGCGGGACACAATGAGCAGTTCTTC
>TRBJ1-4|-|TRBV30|few
CAWTTRATNEKLFF
TGTGCCTGGACTACGAGGGCAACTAATGAAAAACTGTTTTTT
>TRBJ1-4|-|TRBV5-1|-
CASSISGEKLFF
TGCGCCAGCAGCATCTCAGGGGAAAAACTGTTTTTT
>TRBJ2-1|-|TRBV5-1|-
CASSLEPGYVNEQFF
TGCGCCAGCAGCTTGGAGCCGGGGTACGTCAATGAGCAGTTCTTC
>TRBJ2-7|-|TRBV11-2|-
CASSFNRARDYEQYF
TGTGCCAGCAGCTTTAACAGGGCCCGGGACTACGAGCAGTACTTC
>TRBJ2-7|-|TRBV30|-
CAWRQETVAEQYF
TGTGCCTGGAGACAGGAGACGGTGGCCGAGCAGTACTTC
>TRBJ2-7|-|TRBV11-2|-
CASSPPGRSYEQYF
TGTGCCAGCAGCCCCCCAGGAAGATCCTACGAGCAGTACTTC
>TRBJ2-1|TRBD2|TRBV6-4|few
CASSDSRSGSEDEQFF
TGTGCCAGCAGTGACTCGAGGAGCGGGAGTGAAGATGAGCAGTTCTTC
>TRBJ2-4|TRBD1|TRBV7-6|-
CASSPGQGVGLTKNIQYF
TGTGCCAGCAGCCCAGGACAGGGGGTGGGTTTAACCAAAAACATTCAGTACTTC
>TRBJ1-1|-|TRBV5-6|-
CASSFAHSRGEAFF
TGTGCCAGCAGCTTCGCCCATAGTCGGGGTGAAGCTTTCTTT
>TRBJ2-3|TRBD1|TRBV10-3|-
CAIRDRVAADTQYF
TGTGCCATCAGGGACAGGGTGGCGGCAGATACGCAGTATTTT
>TRBJ2-7|-|TRBV2|-
CASSEGSLANNYEQYF
TGTGCCAGCAGTGAAGGATCCCTAGCGAATAATTACGAGCAGTACTTC
>TRBJ1-3|TRBD1|TRBV30|-
CAWSLGQGPGNTIYF
TGTGCCTGGAGCCTCGGACAGGGACCCGGAAACACCATATATTTT